Listed below are T cell receptor beta chains from one sample, sequenced in a study of cytomegalovirus exposure and HLA in healthy donors. TCRdb keeps only in-frame clones here, not all; method: immunoSEQ multiplex PCR. The sample lists approximately 220,000 clones; just over 75% were seen once. Input material: PBMCs. These receptors were taken from a man younger than 30 in good health and CMV-seronegative. Both conserved end residues are part of each CDR3. D genes are given only for firm matches. Clone size appears in some rows only: once, few, many, or a class for an expanded clone.

J	V	D	size	CDR3	DNA
TRBJ2-7	TRBV18	TRBD1	NA	CASSRDRGDEQYF	TGTGCCAGCTCTCGGGACAGGGGGGACGAGCAGTACTTC
TRBJ2-1	TRBV27	TRBD2	NA	CASSLFSAGLGVTFEQFF	TGTGCCAGCAGTTTATTTTCCGCTGGACTAGGAGTTACTTTTGAGCAGTTCTTC
TRBJ1-1	TRBV5-1	TRBD1	NA	CASSLVDRGNPEAFF	TGCGCCAGCAGCTTGGTAGACAGGGGGAACCCTGAAGCTTTCTTT
TRBJ2-5	TRBV28	TRBD2	NA	CASSLPSGRAWETQYF	TGTGCCAGCAGTTTGCCCAGCGGGAGAGCGTGGGAGACCCAGTACTTC
TRBJ2-1	TRBV7-7	TRBD2	once	CASSLEKLGRTPYNEQFF	TGTGCTAGCAGCTTAGAGAAACTCGGGAGGACCCCCTACAATGAGCAGTTCTTC
TRBJ2-3	TRBV5-1	TRBD1	NA	CASSMGQTDTQYF	TGCGCCAGCAGCATGGGACAGACAGATACGCAGTATTTT
TRBJ1-5	TRBV9	NA	NA	CASSWDSNQPQHF	TGTGCCAGCAGCTGGGACTCCAATCAGCCCCAGCATTTT
TRBJ2-1	TRBV5-1	TRBD2	NA	CASSFGGDEQFF	TGCGCCAGCAGCTTCGGGGGGGATGAGCAGTTCTTC
TRBJ2-5	TRBV11-2	NA	NA	CASSLDKTLGSQYF	TGTGCCAGCAGCTTAGATAAAACTCTAGGTTCCCAGTACTTC
TRBJ2-7	TRBV14	TRBD2	NA	CASSQDSGDYEQYF	TGTGCCAGCAGCCAAGATAGCGGGGACTACGAGCAGTACTTC
TRBJ2-7	TRBV12-1	NA	once	CASSFEWCGQNYEQYF	TGTGCCAGCAGCTTTGAATGGTGCGGACAGAACTACGAGCAGTACTTC
TRBJ2-7	TRBV5-1	NA	NA	CASSSFGGGSTYEQYF	TGCGCCAGCAGTTCATTTGGGGGGGGCTCCACCTACGAGCAGTACTTC
TRBJ1-5	TRBV28	TRBD1	NA	CASSTWDRGQHF	TGTGCCAGCAGTACCTGGGACAGGGGCCAGCATTTT
TRBJ1-4	TRBV5-1	NA	NA	CASSFAGGAVGEKLFF	TGCGCCAGCAGCTTCGCCGGGGGGGCAGTTGGGGAAAAACTGTTTTTT
TRBJ1-2	TRBV5-6	TRBD1	NA	CASSKQGGADGYTF	TGTGCCAGCAGCAAACAGGGGGGTGCGGATGGCTACACCTTC
TRBJ2-7	TRBV5-1	TRBD1	few	CASSWGQGRNEQYF	TGCGCCAGCAGCTGGGGACAGGGGAGGAACGAGCAGTACTTC
TRBJ2-1	TRBV11-3	NA	NA	CASSLTGNNEQFF	TGTGCCAGCAGCCTCACAGGGAATAATGAGCAGTTCTTC
TRBJ2-1	TRBV30	NA	NA	CAWSHGGQYNEQFF	TGTGCCTGGAGTCATGGCGGGCAATACAATGAGCAGTTCTTC
TRBJ2-3	TRBV27	NA	NA	CASSPNTDTQYF	TGTGCCAGCAGTCCAAACACAGATACGCAGTATTTT
TRBJ2-1	TRBV27	NA	NA	CASSLGVQPNYNEQFF	TGTGCCAGCAGTTTAGGTGTACAGCCTAACTACAATGAGCAGTTCTTC
TRBJ1-1	TRBV7-9	NA	NA	CASSSYSPRSATEAFF	TGTGCCAGCAGCTCATATTCCCCGAGGAGTGCCACTGAAGCTTTCTTT
TRBJ2-3	TRBV25-1	TRBD1	NA	CASSVTGVSTDTQYF	TGTGCCAGCAGTGTAACAGGGGTAAGCACAGATACGCAGTATTTT
TRBJ2-4	TRBV27	NA	NA	CASRRVSLAKNIQYF	TGTGCCAGCAGGAGGGTCAGCCTAGCCAAAAACATTCAGTACTTC
TRBJ2-7	TRBV6-5	TRBD1	few	CASSNYRGQREQYF	TGTGCCAGCAGTAACTACAGGGGGCAGCGGGAGCAGTACTTC
TRBJ2-1	TRBV4-1	TRBD2	NA	CASSLGTSSRNEQFF	TGCGCCAGCAGCCTAGGGACTAGTAGTCGCAATGAGCAGTTCTTC
TRBJ2-3	TRBV27	TRBD2	NA	CASSSWVAGSDTQYF	TGTGCCAGCAGTTCTTGGGTAGCGGGTAGCGATACGCAGTATTTT